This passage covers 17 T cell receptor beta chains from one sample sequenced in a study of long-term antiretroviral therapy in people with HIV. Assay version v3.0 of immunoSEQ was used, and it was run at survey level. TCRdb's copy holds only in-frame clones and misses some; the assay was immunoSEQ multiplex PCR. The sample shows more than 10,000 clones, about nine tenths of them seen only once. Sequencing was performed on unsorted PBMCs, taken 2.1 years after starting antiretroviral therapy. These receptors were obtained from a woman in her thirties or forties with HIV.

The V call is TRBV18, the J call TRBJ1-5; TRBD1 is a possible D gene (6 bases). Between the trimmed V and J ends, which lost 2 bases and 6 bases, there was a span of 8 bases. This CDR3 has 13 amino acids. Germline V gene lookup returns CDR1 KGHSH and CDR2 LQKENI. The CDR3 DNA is TGTGCCAGCTCACCAATCAGGGGTCAGCCCCAGCATTTT. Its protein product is CASSPIRGQPQHF.

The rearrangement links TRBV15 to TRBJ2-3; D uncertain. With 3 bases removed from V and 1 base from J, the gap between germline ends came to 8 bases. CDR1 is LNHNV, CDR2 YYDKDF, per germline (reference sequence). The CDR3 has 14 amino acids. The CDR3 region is CATSRRRGTDTQYF. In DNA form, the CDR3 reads TGTGCCACCAGCAGGAGACGGGGCACAGATACGCAGTATTTT.

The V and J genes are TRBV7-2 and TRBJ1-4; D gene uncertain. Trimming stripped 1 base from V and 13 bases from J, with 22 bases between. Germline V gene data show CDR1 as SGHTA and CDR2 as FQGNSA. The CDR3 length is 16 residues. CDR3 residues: CASSLEGGRPGLGLFF. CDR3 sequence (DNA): TGTGCCAGCAGCTTAGAAGGCGGTCGCCCGGGTCTAGGACTGTTTTTT.

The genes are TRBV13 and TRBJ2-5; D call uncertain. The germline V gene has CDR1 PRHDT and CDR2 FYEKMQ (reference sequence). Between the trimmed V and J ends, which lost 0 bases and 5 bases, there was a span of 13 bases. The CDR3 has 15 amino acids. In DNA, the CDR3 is TGTGCCAGCAGCTTAGGCCCCGGCACTGTGGAGACCCAGTACTTC. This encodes CASSLGPGTVETQYF.

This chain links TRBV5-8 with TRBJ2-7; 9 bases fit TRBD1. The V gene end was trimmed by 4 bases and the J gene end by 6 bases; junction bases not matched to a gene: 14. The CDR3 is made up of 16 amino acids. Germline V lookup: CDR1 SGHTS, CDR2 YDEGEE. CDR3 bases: TGTGCCAGCAGCCGCGGGACAGGGAGGTTAGCGTCCGAGCAGTACTTC. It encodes CASSRGTGRLASEQYF. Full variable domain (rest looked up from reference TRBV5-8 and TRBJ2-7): EAGVTQSPTHLIKTRGQQATLRCSPISGHTSVYWYQQALGLGLQFLLWYDEGEERNRGNFPPRFSGRQFPNYSSELNVNALELEDSALYLCASSRGTGRLASEQYFGPGTRLTVT.

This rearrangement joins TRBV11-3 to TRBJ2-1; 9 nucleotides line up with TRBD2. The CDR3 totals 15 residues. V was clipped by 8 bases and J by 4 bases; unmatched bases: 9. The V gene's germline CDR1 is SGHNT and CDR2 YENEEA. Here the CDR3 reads CASSRERGDYNEQFF. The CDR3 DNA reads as TGTGCCAGCTCCCGGGAGCGGGGGGATTACAATGAGCAGTTCTTC.

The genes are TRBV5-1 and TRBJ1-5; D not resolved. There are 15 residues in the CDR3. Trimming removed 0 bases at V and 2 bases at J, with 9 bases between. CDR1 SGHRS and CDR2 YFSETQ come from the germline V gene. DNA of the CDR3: TGCGCCAGCAGCTTGGAGGGTAGGGGCAATCAGCCCCAGCATTTT. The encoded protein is CASSLEGRGNQPQHF. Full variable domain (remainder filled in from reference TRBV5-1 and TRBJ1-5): KAGVTQTPRYLIKTRGQQVTLSCSPISGHRSVSWYQQTPGQGLQFLFEYFSETQRNKGNFPGRFSGRQFSNSRSEMNVSTLELGDSALYLCASSLEGRGNQPQHFGDGTRLSIL.

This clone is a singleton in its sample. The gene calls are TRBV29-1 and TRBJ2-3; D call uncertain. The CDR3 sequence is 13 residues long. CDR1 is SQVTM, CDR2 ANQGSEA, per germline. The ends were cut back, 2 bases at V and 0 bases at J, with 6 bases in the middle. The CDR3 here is CSVERVSTDTQYF. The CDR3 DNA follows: TGCAGCGTTGAACGAGTTAGCACAGATACGCAGTATTTT.

The CDR3 reads CASSPGTNGYTF. CDR3 nucleotides: TGTGCCAGCAGCCCGGGGACAAATGGCTACACCTTC. The chain uses TRBV5-6 and TRBJ1-2; D possibly corresponds to TRBD1 (6 bases). Trimming took 4 bases from V and 6 from J, leaving 10 bases between them. The CDR3 is made up of 12 amino acids. CDR1 is SGHDT, CDR2 YYEEEE, per germline.

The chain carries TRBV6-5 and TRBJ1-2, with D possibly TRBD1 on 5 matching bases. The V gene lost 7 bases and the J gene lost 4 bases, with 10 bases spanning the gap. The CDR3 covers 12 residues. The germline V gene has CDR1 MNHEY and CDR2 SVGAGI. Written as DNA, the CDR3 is TGTGCCAGCAAAGACAGTGTCTATGGCTACACCTTC. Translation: CASKDSVYGYTF.

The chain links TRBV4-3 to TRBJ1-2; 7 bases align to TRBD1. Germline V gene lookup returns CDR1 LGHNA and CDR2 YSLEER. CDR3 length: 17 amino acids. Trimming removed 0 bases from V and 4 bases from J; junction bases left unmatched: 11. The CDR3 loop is CASSQEATGTGVYGYTF. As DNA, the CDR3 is TGCGCCAGCAGCCAAGAGGCGACAGGGACGGGGGTCTATGGCTACACCTTC.

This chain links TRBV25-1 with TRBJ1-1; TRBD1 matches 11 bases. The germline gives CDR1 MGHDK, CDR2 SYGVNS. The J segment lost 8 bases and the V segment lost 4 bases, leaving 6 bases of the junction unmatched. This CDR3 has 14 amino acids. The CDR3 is CASSGTGGGWEAFF. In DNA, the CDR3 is TGTGCCAGCAGTGGGACAGGGGGCGGGTGGGAAGCTTTCTTT.

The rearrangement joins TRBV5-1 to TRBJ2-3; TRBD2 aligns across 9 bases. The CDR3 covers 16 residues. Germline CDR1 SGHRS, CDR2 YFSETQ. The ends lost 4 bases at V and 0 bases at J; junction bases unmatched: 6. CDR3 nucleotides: TGCGCCAGCAGCCAATTAGCGGGGGCTAGCACAGATACGCAGTATTTT. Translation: CASSQLAGASTDTQYF. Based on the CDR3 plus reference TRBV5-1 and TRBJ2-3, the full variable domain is KAGVTQTPRYLIKTRGQQVTLSCSPISGHRSVSWYQQTPGQGLQFLFEYFSETQRNKGNFPGRFSGRQFSNSRSEMNVSTLELGDSALYLCASSQLAGASTDTQYFGPGTRLTVL.

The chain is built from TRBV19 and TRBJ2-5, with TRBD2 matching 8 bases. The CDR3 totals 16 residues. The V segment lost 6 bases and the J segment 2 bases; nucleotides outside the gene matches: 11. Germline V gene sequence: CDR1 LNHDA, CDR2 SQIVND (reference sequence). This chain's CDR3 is CASSGGANREQETQYF. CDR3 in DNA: TGTGCCAGTAGCGGGGGGGCTAATCGAGAACAAGAGACCCAGTACTTC.

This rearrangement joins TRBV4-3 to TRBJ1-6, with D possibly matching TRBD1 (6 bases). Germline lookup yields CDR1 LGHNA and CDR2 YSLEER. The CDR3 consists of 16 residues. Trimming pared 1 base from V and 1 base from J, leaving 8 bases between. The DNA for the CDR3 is TGCGCCAGCAGCCAAGGGGGGGCTTCCTATAATTCACCCCTCCACTTT. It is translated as CASSQGGASYNSPLHF.

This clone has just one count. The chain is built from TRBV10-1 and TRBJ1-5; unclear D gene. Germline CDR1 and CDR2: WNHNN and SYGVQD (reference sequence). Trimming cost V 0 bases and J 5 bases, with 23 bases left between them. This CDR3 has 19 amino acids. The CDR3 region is CASSESISVDGIHDQPQHF. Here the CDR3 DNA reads TGCGCCAGCAGTGAGTCGATTTCTGTTGATGGCATACACGATCAGCCCCAGCATTTT.

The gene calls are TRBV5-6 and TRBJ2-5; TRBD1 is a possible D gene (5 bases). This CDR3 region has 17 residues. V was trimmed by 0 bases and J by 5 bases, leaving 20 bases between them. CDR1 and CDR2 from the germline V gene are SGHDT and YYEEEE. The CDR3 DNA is TGTGCCAGCAGCTTGGATCCTGAGGCAGGGATCACGGAGACCCAGTACTTC. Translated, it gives CASSLDPEAGITETQYF.